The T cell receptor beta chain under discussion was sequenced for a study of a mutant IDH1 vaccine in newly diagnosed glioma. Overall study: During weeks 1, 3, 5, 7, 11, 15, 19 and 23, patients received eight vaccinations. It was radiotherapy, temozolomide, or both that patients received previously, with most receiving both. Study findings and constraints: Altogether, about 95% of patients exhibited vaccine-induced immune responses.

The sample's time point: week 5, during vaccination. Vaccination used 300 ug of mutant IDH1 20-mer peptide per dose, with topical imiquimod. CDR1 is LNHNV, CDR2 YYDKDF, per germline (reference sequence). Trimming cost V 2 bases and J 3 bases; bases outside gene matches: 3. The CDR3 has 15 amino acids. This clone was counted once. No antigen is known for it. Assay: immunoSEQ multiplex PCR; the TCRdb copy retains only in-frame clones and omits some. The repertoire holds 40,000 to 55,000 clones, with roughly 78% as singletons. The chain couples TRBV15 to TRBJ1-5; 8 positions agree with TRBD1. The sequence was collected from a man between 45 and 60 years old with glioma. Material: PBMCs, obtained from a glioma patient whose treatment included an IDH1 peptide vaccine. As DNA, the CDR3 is TGTGCCACCAGCAGACAGGGGGCCATCAATCAGCCCCAGCATTTT. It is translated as CATSRQGAINQPQHF.